The T cell receptor (beta chain) under discussion was sequenced for a study of metastatic and nonmetastatic thyroid tumors. CDR1 is MNHNS and CDR2 is SASEGT in the germline V gene. The CDR3 is 19 amino acids. This clone showed up just once. A junction boundary mismatches the germline segment, possibly from a read error. With MiXCR, TCRdb reprocessed the PCR reads. Of around 10,000 clones listed, 30% to 40% are singletons. There were no patients who had received any treatment before thyroid surgery. Sequencing was done on a sample of adjacent normal tissue. The chain carries TRBV6-1 and TRBJ2-5; weak D call: TRBD1 (6 bases). The sequence was collected from a female donor with papillary thyroid cancer or a benign thyroid nodule (not recorded which). Some clones in this sample may be carry-over from other donors' samples. This chain's CDR3 is CSSSEAWTRTVTAKETQYF. The CDR3 nucleotides read TGTTCCAGCAGTGAAGCCTGGACCAGGACAGTGACGGCAAAAGAGACCCAGTACTTC.